These T cell receptor beta chains were read from a single sample in a study of regulatory T cells in long-lasting Graves disease. TCRdb used MiXCR to reprocess the multiplex PCR reads, holding one entry per CDR3 protein. This repertoire shows about 310,000 distinct CDR3 sequences, more than 20% found once; its top ten account for roughly three fifths. Sequencing used peripheral blood mononuclear cells (PBMCs), obtained when the disease was refractory, from a patient treated with antithyroid drugs. Every receptor here comes from a female donor with Graves disease. CDR3s include the opening cysteine and the closing phenylalanine or tryptophan. D genes are given only for firm matches. Clone size, where shown, is once, few, many, or a class for clones that have expanded.

few	TRBV6-2/TRBV6-3	TRBJ2-1	TRBD2	TGTGCCAGCAGTTACTCAAAAGTTATAGGACTAGCGGGGGGAAATGAGCAGTTCTTC	CASSYSKVIGLAGGNEQFF
-	TRBV3-1	TRBJ2-1	-	TGTGCCAGCAGCCAAGATAGCGTGTCGAATGAGCAGTTCTTC	CASSQDSVSNEQFF
-	TRBV18	TRBJ1-5	TRBD1	TGTGCCAGCTCACCAACGGAGACAGGGGGTCAGCCCCAGCATTTT	CASSPTETGGQPQHF
few	TRBV18	TRBJ1-1	-	TGTGCCAGCTCACCGGGAGGGGAAGAACCTGAAGCTTTCTTT	CASSPGGEEPEAFF
few	TRBV5-4	TRBJ1-2	TRBD1	TGTGCCAGCAGCACATGGACAGGGGATTTCTATGGCTACACCTTC	CASSTWTGDFYGYTF
few	TRBV6-1	TRBJ1-6	-	TGTGCCAGCAGTGCGTTAGTAACGTCGGGGTCACCCCTCCACTTT	CASSALVTSGSPLHF
-	TRBV6-2/TRBV6-3	TRBJ1-5	-	TGTGCCAGCAGCCCCCAGGGGTTCAATCAGCCCCAGCATTTT	CASSPQGFNQPQHF
-	TRBV7-2	TRBJ2-3	TRBD2	TGTGCCAGCAGCTTGGGGACTACCACAGATACGCAGTATTTT	CASSLGTTTDTQYF
-	TRBV7-2	TRBJ2-7	TRBD2	TGTGCCAGCAGCTTAGTAGCGGGAGGGCCCCACGAGCAGTACTTC	CASSLVAGGPHEQYF
-	TRBV11-2	TRBJ2-3	-	TGTGCCAGCAGCCCGCTTGGAGATACGCAGTATTTT	CASSPLGDTQYF
-	TRBV6-2/TRBV6-3	TRBJ2-5	-	TGTGCCAGCAGTCGCGCCGGGAACTCCCAAGAGACCCAGTACTTC	CASSRAGNSQETQYF
many	TRBV6-2/TRBV6-3	TRBJ2-5	-	TGTGCCAGCAGTTACTCGATCCGACGGGGGCTGGATTCCCAAGAAACCCAGTACTTC	CASSYSIRRGLDSQETQYF
few	TRBV9	TRBJ1-3	TRBD1	TGTGCCAGCAGCGCGACAGGGGACTCTGGAAACACCATATATTTT	CASSATGDSGNTIYF
-	TRBV14	TRBJ1-4	-	TGTGCCAGCAGCCAAGACGCCGGATCTAATGAAAAACTGTTTTTT	CASSQDAGSNEKLFF
few	TRBV12-3/TRBV12-4	TRBJ2-7	TRBD1	TGTGCCAGCAACTTCAGTCCGGGACAGCGGTGGGACTACGAGCAGTACTTC	CASNFSPGQRWDYEQYF
-	TRBV4-3	TRBJ1-4	TRBD1	TGCGCCAGCAGCCAAGACCTTCGCTCTGGACAGGGGCCGTTTAATGAAAAACTGTTTTTT	CASSQDLRSGQGPFNEKLFF
-	TRBV7-2	TRBJ1-1	-	TGTGCCAGCAGCTTAGGGTCGGGCACTGAAGTTTTCTTT	CASSLGSGTEVFF